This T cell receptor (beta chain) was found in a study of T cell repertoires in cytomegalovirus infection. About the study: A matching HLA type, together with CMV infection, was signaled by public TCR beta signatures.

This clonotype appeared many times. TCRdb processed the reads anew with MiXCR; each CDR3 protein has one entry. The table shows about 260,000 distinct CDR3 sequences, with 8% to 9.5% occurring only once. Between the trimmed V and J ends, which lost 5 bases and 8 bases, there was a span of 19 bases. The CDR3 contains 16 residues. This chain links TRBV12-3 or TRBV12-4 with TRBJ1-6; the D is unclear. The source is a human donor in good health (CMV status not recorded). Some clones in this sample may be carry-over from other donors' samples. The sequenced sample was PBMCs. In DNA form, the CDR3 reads TGTGCCAGCAGTGATAATCGGTGGGTCGGTGATTCACCCCTCCACTTT. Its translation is CASSDNRWVGDSPLHF.